The 5 T cell receptor beta chains below come from one sample, sequenced in a study of response to subunit inactivated influenza vaccine (dated by TCRdb to the late 2010s). The receptor library was made with RT-PCR. The data were produced on an Illumina HiSeq 2500. TCRdb reprocessed the public reads (quality trimming at Q25 with fastp, clone calling with MiXCR) and kept in-frame beta chains. Records with the same CDR3 protein are collapsed into one entry carrying the most frequent genes and DNA. The sample has approximately 680,000 distinct CDR3 sequences on record, around 14% of them singletons. Approximately 10% of the sample is taken by the ten largest. This material consisted of PBMCs from blood, taken 12 days after vaccination. The receptors shown here come from a man aged 50 to 59 who received an inactivated influenza vaccine. Donor details come from another sample of the same person, matched by shared clones.

This clonotype was detected only once. The gene calls are TRBV5-1 and TRBJ2-7; 7 bases map to TRBD1. The CDR3 contains 13 residues. The germline CDR1 and CDR2 sequences are SGHRS and YFSETQ. V lost 2 bases and J lost 6; bases outside the gene matches: 5. CDR3 nucleotide sequence: TGCGCCAGCAGCTTAGAACAGGGGCGCGAGCAGTACTTC. Translated, it gives CASSLEQGREQYF.

The chain joins TRBV9 to TRBJ2-5; D might be TRBD1 (5 bases). The germline V gene has CDR1 SGDLS and CDR2 YYNGEE. V lost 7 bases and J lost 5, with 15 bases in between. The CDR3 covers 13 residues. CDR3 in DNA: TGTGCCAGCGGCCCAGGGTTTCTGGAGACCCAGTACTTC. Its translation is CASGPGFLETQYF.

This clonotype turned up a few times. This rearrangement joins TRBV15 to TRBJ2-5, with 8 nucleotides matching TRBD1. Unmatched junction bases numbered 4, after V lost 5 bases and J lost 2 bases. The germline CDR1 and CDR2 sequences are LNHNV and YYDKDF (reference sequence). This CDR3 region has 14 residues. The CDR3 DNA is TGTGCCACCAGCGGGTGGGACAGGCAAGAGACCCAGTACTTC. It translates to CATSGWDRQETQYF.

This clonotype was seen a handful of times. The chain has TRBV5-6 and TRBJ1-1, with D unresolved. The CDR3 runs 14 residues. The germline gives CDR1 SGHDT, CDR2 YYEEEE. Deletions cut 5 bases from V and 0 bases from J, with 11 bases between. CDR3 sequence: CASRPVGVNTEAFF. The CDR3 DNA follows: TGTGCCAGCAGACCTGTTGGCGTGAACACTGAAGCTTTCTTT.

This clonotype was observed a few times. The V call is TRBV2, the J call TRBJ2-5; the D gene is possibly TRBD2 (5 bases). The CDR3 is made up of 14 amino acids. V gave up 3 bases and J gave up 2 bases, with 10 bases separating them. Germline CDR1 is SNHLY and CDR2 is FYNNEI. The CDR3 nucleotides are TGTGCCAGCAGTGACCCGGCGGGTCAAGAGACCCAGTACTTC. Protein product: CASSDPAGQETQYF.